This TCR beta chain was captured in a study of blood T cell repertoires in COVID-19. Study in general: Spain, Italy and the United States supplied samples that represented acute and convalescent COVID-19. In each case, the material was cDNA or gDNA derived from T cells, B-cell-depleted T cells, or PBMCs.

In germline, CDR1 is WNHNN, CDR2 SYGVQD (reference sequence). The CDR3 spans 14 residues. J was trimmed by 5 bases and V by 3 bases; bases with no gene match: 4. In the original processing: By means of reference gene primer amplification, nucleated cell counts were estimated. TCRdb's copy holds only in-frame clones and misses some; the assay was immunoSEQ multiplex PCR. V, J and clone size derive from that table, while D and trimming were established from the DNA sequence. The profile covers about 380,000 clones, with about four fifths appearing a single time and 0.85% to 1.3% taken by the ten largest.

Sequencing was carried out using peripheral blood. The chain joins TRBV10-1 to TRBJ1-5; TRBD1 agrees at 7 bases. The origin of this receptor is a human donor with acute or convalescent COVID-19. The donor label of this sample is uncertain. CDR3 loop: CASSEGGAYQPQHF. For the CDR3, the DNA is TGCGCCAGCAGTGAAGGGGGCGCGTATCAGCCCCAGCATTTT.